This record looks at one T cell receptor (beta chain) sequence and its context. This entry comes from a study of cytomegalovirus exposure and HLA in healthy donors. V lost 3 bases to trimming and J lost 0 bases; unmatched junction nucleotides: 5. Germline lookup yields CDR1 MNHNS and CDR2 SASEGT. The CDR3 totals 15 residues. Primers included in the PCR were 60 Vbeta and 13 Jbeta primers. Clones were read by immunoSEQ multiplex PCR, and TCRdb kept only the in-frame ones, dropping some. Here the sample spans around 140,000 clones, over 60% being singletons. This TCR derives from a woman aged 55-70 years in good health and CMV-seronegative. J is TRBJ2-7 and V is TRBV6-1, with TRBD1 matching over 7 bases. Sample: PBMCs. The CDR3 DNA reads TGTGCCAGCAGTGACAGGGGGACCTCCTCCTACGAGCAGTACTTC. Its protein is CASSDRGTSSYEQYF.